This TCR beta chain was identified during a study of OX40 agonist ivuxolimab in advanced cancers. At the level of the study: Intravenous ivuxolimab at 0.01 to 10 mg/kg was given to patients every 2 weeks.

Germline CDR1 is SGHDN and CDR2 is FVKESK. The CDR3 contains 15 residues. The J segment lost 0 bases and the V segment lost 9 bases, leaving 9 bases of the junction unmatched. At cycle 4 day 1, cycle 7 day 1, and baseline, blood was sampled. Some clones are missing from TCRdb's copy, which holds only in-frame ones; the method was immunoSEQ multiplex PCR. The top ten hold roughly 2.4% of the sample, which has roughly 66,000 clones, 80% to 85% seen once. The sequencing here drew on CD4+ or CD8+ T cells sorted from blood, taken in a trial of the OX40 agonist ivuxolimab. This chain uses TRBV14 with TRBJ2-7; 9 bases align to TRBD2. The TCR sequence derives from an adult with an advanced solid tumor such as melanoma, head and neck, liver or kidney cancer. The CDR3 bases are TGTGCCAGTCCGAAAGCGGGAGGTACCTCCTACGAGCAGTACTTC. Amino acid sequence: CASPKAGGTSYEQYF.